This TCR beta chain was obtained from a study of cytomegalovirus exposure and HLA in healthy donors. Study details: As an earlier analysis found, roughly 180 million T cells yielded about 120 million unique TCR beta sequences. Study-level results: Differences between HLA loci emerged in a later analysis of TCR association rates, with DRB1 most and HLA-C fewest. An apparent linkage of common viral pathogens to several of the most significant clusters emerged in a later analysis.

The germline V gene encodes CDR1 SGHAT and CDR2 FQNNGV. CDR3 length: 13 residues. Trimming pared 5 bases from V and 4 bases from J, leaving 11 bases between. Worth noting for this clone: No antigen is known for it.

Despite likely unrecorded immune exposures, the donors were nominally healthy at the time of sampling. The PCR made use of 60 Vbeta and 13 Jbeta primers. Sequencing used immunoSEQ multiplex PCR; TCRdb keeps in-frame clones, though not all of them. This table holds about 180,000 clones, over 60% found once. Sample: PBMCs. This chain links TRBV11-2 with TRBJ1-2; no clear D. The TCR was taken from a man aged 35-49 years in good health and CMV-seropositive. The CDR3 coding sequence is TGTGCCAGCAGCCAATACACGTCCTATGGCTACACCTTC. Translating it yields CASSQYTSYGYTF.